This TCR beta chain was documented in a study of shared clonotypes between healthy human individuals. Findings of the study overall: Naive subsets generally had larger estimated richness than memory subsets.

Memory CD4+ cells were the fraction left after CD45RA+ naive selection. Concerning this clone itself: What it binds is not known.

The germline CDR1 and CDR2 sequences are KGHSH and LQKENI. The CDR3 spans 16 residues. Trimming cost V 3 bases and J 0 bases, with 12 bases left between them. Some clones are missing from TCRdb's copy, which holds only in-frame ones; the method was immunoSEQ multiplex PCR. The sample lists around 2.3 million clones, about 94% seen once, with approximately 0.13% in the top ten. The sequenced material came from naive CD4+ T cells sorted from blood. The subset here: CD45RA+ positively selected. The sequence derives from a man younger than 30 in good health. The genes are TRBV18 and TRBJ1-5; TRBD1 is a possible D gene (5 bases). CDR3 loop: CASSPSTGNSNQPQHF. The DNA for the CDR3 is TGTGCCAGCTCACCGTCTACAGGAAATAGCAATCAGCCCCAGCATTTT.